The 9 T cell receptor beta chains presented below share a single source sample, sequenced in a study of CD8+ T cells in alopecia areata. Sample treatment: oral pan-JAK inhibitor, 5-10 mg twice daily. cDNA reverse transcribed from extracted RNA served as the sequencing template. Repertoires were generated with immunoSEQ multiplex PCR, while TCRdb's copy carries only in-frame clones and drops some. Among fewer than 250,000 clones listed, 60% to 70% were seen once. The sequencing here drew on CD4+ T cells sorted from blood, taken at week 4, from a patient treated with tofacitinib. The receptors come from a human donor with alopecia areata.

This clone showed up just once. CDR3 in amino acids: CASNLGAGGREQYF. CDR3 DNA: TGTGCCAGCAACCTAGGAGCGGGAGGTAGGGAGCAGTACTTC. The V call is TRBV7-2, the J call TRBJ2-7; 9 nucleotides line up with TRBD2. The germline V gene encodes CDR1 SGHTA and CDR2 FQGNSA. Unmatched junction bases numbered 11, after V lost 7 bases and J lost 7 bases. This CDR3 contains 14 residues.

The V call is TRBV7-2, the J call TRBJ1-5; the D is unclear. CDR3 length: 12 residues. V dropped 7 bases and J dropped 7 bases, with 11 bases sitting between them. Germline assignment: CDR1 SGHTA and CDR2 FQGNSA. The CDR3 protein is CASISGSQPQHF. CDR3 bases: TGTGCCAGCATATCGGGGAGCCAGCCCCAGCATTTT.

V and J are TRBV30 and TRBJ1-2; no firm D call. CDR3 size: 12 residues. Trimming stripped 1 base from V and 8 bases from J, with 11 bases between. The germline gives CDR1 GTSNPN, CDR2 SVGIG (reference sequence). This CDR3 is CAWSARAEGYTF. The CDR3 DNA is TGTGCCTGGAGTGCGAGGGCGGAGGGCTACACCTTC. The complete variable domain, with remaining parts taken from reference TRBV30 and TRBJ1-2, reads SQTIHQWPATLVQPVGSPLSLECTVEGTSNPNLYWYRQAAGRGLQLLFYSVGIGQISSEVPQNLSASRPQDRQFILSSKKLLLSDSGFYLCAWSARAEGYTFGSGTRLTVV.

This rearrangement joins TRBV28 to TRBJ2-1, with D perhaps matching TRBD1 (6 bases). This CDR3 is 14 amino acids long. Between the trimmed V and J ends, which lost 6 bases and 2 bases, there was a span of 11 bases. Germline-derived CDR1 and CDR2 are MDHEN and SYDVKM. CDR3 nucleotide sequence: TGTGCCAGCAGGGTACAGGGAACCTACAATGAGCAGTTCTTC. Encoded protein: CASRVQGTYNEQFF.

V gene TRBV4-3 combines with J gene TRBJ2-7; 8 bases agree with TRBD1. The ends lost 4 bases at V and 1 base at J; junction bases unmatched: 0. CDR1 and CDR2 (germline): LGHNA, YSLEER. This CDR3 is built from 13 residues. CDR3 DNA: TGCGCCAGCAGCCGGGACAGGTCCTACGAGCAGTACTTC. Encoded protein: CASSRDRSYEQYF.

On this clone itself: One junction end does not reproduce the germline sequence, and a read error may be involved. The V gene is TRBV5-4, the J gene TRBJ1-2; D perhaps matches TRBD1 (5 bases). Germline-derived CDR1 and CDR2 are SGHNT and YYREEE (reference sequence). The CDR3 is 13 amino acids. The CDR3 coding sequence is TGCGCCAGCAGCAGCGACAGCCTCTATGGCTACACCTTC. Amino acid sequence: CASSSDSLYGYTF.

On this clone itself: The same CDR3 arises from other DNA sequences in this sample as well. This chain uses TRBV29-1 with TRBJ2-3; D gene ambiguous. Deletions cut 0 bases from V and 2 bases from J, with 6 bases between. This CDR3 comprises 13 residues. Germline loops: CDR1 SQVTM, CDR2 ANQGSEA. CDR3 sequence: CSVEEGLTDTQYF. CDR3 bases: TGCAGCGTTGAAGAGGGCCTCACAGATACGCAGTATTTT.

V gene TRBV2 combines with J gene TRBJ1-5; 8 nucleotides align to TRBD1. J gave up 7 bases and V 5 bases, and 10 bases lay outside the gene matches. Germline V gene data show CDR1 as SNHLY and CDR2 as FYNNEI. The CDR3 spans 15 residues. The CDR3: CASSSDRVSWQPQHF. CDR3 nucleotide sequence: TGTGCCAGCAGTTCGGACAGGGTATCATGGCAGCCCCAGCATTTT.

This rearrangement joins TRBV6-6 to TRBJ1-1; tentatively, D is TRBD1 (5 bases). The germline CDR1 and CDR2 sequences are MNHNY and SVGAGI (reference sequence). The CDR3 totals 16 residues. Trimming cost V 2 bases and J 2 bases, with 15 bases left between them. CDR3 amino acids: CASSYPSGPTNTEAFF. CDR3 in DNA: TGTGCCAGCAGTTACCCGTCGGGACCTACTAACACTGAAGCTTTCTTT.